This T cell receptor (beta chain) was documented in a study of shared clonotypes between healthy human individuals. The assay was immunoSEQ multiplex PCR, and TCRdb's table has in-frame clones only and misses some. The sample lists about 1,500,000 clones; roughly 95% were seen once. J was trimmed by 4 bases and V by 3 bases; bases with no gene match: 8. This CDR3 is 16 amino acids long. CDR1 and CDR2 from the germline V gene are SGHTA and FQGNSA. This TCR came from a man between 25 and 39 years old in good health. This chain uses TRBV7-2 with TRBJ2-3; TRBD2 matches at 9 bases. Sequencing input: naive CD4+ T cells sorted from blood. Subset of the sample: CD45RA+ positively selected. The CDR3 here is CASSFQLAGRSDTQYF. CDR3 bases: TGTGCCAGCAGCTTTCAGCTAGCGGGACGTTCAGATACGCAGTATTTT.